This is a list of T cell receptor beta chains from one sample in a study of T cells in Graves' hyperthyroidism and ophthalmopathy. TCRdb called the multiplex PCR reads again in MiXCR, with one record for every CDR3 protein. The repertoire has fewer than 700,000 distinct CDR3 sequences, roughly 18% of them found once; the top ten carry approximately 18%. What was sequenced was blood. Source of these receptors: a woman aged 18-29 years with Graves' ophthalmopathy. CDR3s include the opening cysteine and the closing phenylalanine or tryptophan. D genes are given only for firm matches. Size is stated for part of the rows, as once, few or many counts, or as a class when the clone is expanded.

TRBV29-1	-	-	TRBJ1-1	CSVEDLGRMGTNTEAFF	TGCAGCGTTGAAGATTTGGGTCGAATGGGGACGAACACTGAAGCTTTCTTT
TRBV20-1	-	-	TRBJ2-7	CSANSASSYEQYF	TGCAGTGCTAATAGCGCATCCTCCTACGAGCAGTACTTC
TRBV6-2/TRBV6-3	TRBD2	many	TRBJ2-7	CASSYSTSRPYEQYF	TGTGCCAGCAGTTACTCGACTAGCCGACCCTACGAGCAGTACTTC
TRBV20-1	-	many	TRBJ2-3	CSAASRYTQYF	TGCAGTGCCGCGTCTAGGTATACGCAGTATTTT
TRBV30	TRBD2	many	TRBJ2-3	CAWSGLPSSGSPLETDTQYF	TGTGCCTGGAGTGGCCTACCGTCTAGCGGGAGTCCTTTGGAGACAGATACGCAGTATTTT
TRBV20-1	TRBD1	few	TRBJ1-6	CSPGQGGNNSPLHF	TGCAGTCCCGGACAGGGAGGGAATAATTCACCCCTCCACTTT
TRBV5-8	TRBD1	few	TRBJ1-3	CASRLTGDRGQGNTIYF	TGTGCCAGCAGGCTAACTGGCGACAGGGGGCAAGGAAACACCATATATTTT
TRBV30	-	many	TRBJ2-3	CAWSPGDTQYF	TGTGCCTGGAGTCCCGGAGATACGCAGTATTTT
TRBV19	-	few	TRBJ2-5	CASSIGWGGRETQYF	TGTGCCAGTAGTATAGGTTGGGGGGGCCGAGAGACCCAGTACTTC
TRBV19	-	few	TRBJ1-1	CASSRPGTNTEAFF	TGTGCCAGTAGCCGTCCGGGAACCAACACTGAAGCTTTCTTT
TRBV10-2	-	-	TRBJ2-7	CASSVGRDYEQYF	TGCGCCAGCAGTGTTGGCAGGGATTACGAGCAGTACTTC
TRBV10-3	-	-	TRBJ1-3	CAISEDIGNTIYF	TGTGCCATCAGTGAGGACATAGGAAACACCATATATTTT
TRBV20-1	TRBD2	many	TRBJ2-1	CSARVRLAEYNEQFF	TGCAGTGCTAGAGTAAGACTAGCGGAATACAATGAGCAGTTCTTC
TRBV27	TRBD1	many	TRBJ1-2	CASSLTGNYGYTF	TGCGCCAGCAGCTTGACAGGGAACTATGGCTACACCTTC
TRBV6-1	TRBD2	many	TRBJ2-7	CASRALADSSYEQYF	TGTGCCAGCAGGGCACTAGCGGACAGCTCCTACGAGCAGTACTTC
TRBV4-1	-	-	TRBJ2-7	CASSQLGDREGEQYF	TGCGCCAGCAGCCAATTAGGTGACAGGGAGGGCGAGCAGTACTTC
TRBV28	TRBD2	many	TRBJ2-1	CASSSWTSGGREQFF	TGTGCCAGCAGTTCCTGGACTAGCGGGGGTAGGGAGCAGTTCTTC
TRBV10-2	-	few	TRBJ2-5	CASSDSPLGGAGETQYF	TGCGCCAGCAGTGACTCACCCCTTGGGGGGGCAGGAGAGACCCAGTACTTC
TRBV7-2	TRBD2	many	TRBJ2-3	CASSGAGDTQYF	TGTGCCAGCAGCGGAGCGGGGGATACGCAGTATTTT
TRBV30	-	-	TRBJ2-7	CAWSVRSGGINEQYF	TGTGCCTGGAGTGTACGATCTGGGGGGATCAACGAGCAGTACTTC
TRBV12-3/TRBV12-4	-	few	TRBJ1-5	CASSLSSRQSTWPQHF	TGTGCCAGCAGTTTAAGTTCACGACAGTCGACATGGCCCCAGCATTTT
TRBV20-1	-	many	TRBJ1-1	CSATVTANTEAFF	TGCAGTGCTACTGTGACAGCGAACACTGAAGCTTTCTTT
TRBV7-9	-	-	TRBJ2-1	CASSLQGGNYNELFF	TGTGCCAGCAGCTTACAGGGCGGGAACTACAATGAGCTGTTCTTC
TRBV19	-	-	TRBJ1-1	CASSSYSIGTEAFF	TGTGCCAGTAGTAGTTACAGCATCGGAACTGAAGCTTTCTTT